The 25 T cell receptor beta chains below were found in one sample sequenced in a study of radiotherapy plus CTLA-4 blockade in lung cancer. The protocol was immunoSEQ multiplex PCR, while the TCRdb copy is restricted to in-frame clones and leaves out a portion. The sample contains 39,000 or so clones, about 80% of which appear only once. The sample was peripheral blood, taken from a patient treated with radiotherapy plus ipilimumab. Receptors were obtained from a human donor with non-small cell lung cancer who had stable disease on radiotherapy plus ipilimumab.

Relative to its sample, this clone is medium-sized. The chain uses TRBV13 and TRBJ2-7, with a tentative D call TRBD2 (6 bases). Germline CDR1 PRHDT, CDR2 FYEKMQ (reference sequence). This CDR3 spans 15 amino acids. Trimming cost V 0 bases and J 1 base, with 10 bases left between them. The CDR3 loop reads CASSLGRGPSYEQYF. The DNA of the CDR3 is TGTGCCAGCAGCTTAGGGCGGGGTCCATCCTACGAGCAGTACTTC.

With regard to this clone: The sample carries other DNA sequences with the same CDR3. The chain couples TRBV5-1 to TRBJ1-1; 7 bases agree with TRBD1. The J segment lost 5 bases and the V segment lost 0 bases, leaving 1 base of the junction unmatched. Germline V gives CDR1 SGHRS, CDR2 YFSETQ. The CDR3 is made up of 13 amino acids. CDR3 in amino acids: CASSLDRGTEAFF. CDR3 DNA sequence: TGCGCCAGCAGCTTGGACAGGGGAACTGAAGCTTTCTTT.

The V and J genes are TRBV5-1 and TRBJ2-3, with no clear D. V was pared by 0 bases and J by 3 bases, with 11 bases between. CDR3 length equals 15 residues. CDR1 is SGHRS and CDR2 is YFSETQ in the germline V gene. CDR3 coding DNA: TGCGCCAGCAGCTTGGTGTTCGACCGTACAGATACGCAGTATTTT. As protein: CASSLVFDRTDTQYF.

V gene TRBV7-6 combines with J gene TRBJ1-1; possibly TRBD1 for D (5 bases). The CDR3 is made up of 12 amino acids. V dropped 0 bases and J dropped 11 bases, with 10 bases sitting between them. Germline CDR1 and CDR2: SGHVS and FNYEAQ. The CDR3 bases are TGTGCCAGCAGCTTAGCAACAGGACGGGCTTTCTTT. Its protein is CASSLATGRAFF.

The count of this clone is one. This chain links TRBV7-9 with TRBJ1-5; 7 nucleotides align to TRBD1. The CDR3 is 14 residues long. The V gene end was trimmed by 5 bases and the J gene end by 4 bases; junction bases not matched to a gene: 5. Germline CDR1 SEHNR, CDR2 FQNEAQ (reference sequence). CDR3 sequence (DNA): TGTGCCAGCAGCCAAGGGACAGAGAATCAGCCCCAGCATTTT. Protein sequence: CASSQGTENQPQHF.

In DNA, the CDR3 is TGCAGCGGGGGACAGGGAAATCAGGAGACCCAGTACTTC. It yields the protein CSGGQGNQETQYF. This rearrangement joins TRBV29-1 to TRBJ2-5, with 9 nucleotides matching TRBD1. In germline, CDR1 is SQVTM, CDR2 ANQGSEA. The CDR3 contains 13 residues. V was pared by 7 bases and J by 5 bases, with 8 bases of the junction left unmatched. The full variable domain, rest sourced from reference TRBV29-1 and TRBJ2-5, is SAVISQKPSRDICQRGTSLTIQCQVDSQVTMMFWYRQQPGQSLTLIATANQGSEATYESGFVIDKFPISRPNLTFSTLTVSNMSPEDSSIYLCSGGQGNQETQYFGPGTRLLVL.

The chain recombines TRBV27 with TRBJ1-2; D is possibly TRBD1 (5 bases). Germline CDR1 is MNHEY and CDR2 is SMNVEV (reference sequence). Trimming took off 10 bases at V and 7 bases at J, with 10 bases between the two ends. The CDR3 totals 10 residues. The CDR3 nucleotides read TGTGCCACCTTTGACAGTGGCTACACCTTC. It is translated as CATFDSGYTF.

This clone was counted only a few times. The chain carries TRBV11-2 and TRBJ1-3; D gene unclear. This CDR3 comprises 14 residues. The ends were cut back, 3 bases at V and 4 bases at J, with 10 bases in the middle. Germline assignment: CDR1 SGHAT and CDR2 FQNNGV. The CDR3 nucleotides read TGTGCCAGCAGCTTTAGGTTATCGGGAAACACCATATATTTT. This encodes CASSFRLSGNTIYF.

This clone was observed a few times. The CDR3, as DNA: TGTGCCAGCAGCGACTGGAACTATGGCTACACCTTC. This sequence encodes CASSDWNYGYTF. The V and J genes are TRBV6-5 and TRBJ1-2; no clear D gene. V dropped 6 bases and J dropped 2 bases, with 7 bases sitting between them. CDR3 length equals 12 residues. The germline V gene has CDR1 MNHEY and CDR2 SVGAGI.

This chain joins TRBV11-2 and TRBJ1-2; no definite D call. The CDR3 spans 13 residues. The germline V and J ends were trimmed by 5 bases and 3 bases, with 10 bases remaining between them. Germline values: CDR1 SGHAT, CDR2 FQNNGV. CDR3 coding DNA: TGTGCCAGCAGCCCAGAAGTCGACTATGGCTACACCTTC. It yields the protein CASSPEVDYGYTF.

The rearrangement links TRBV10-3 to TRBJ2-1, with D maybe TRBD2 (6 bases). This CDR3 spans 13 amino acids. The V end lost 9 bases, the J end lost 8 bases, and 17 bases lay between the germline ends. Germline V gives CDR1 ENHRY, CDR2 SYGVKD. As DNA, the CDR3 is TGTGCCATTCGACCGGGACTTCGCGATGAGCAGTTCTTC. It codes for CAIRPGLRDEQFF.

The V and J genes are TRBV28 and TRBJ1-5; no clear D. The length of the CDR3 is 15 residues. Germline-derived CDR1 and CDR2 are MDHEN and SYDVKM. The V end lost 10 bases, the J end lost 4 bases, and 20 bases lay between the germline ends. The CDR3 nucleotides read TGTGCCATTATGGGGAATCTCCTGGGGAATCAGCCCCAGCATTTT. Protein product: CAIMGNLLGNQPQHF.

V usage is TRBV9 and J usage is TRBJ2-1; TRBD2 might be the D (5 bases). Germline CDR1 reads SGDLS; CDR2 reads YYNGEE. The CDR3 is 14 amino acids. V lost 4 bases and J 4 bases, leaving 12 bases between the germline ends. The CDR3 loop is CASSPHGGYNEQFF. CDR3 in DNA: TGTGCCAGCAGCCCCCATGGCGGGTACAATGAGCAGTTCTTC. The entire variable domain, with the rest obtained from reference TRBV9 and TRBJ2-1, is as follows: DSGVTQTPKHLITATGQRVTLRCSPRSGDLSVYWYQQSLDQGLQFLIQYYNGEERAKGNILERFSAQQFPDLHSELNLSSLELGDSALYFCASSPHGGYNEQFFGPGTRLTVL.

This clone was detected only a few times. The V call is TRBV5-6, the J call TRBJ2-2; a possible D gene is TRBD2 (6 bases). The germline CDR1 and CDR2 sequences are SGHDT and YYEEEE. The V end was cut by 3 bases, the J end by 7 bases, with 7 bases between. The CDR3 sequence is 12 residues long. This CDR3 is CASSWEDGELFF. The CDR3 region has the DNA TGTGCCAGCAGCTGGGAGGACGGGGAGCTGTTTTTT.

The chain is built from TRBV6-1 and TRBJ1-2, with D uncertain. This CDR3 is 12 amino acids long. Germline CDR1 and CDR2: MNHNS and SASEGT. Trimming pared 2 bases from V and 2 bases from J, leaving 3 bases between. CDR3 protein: CASSERNYGYTF. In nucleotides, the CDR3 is TGTGCCAGCAGTGAAAGGAACTATGGCTACACCTTC.

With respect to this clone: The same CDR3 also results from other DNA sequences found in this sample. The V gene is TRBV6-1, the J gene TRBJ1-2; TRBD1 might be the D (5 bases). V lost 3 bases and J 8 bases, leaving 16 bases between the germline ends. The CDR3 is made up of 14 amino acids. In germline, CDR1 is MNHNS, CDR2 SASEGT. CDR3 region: CASSEGDYFGGYTF. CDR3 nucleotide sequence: TGTGCCAGCAGTGAGGGGGACTACTTCGGGGGCTACACCTTC.

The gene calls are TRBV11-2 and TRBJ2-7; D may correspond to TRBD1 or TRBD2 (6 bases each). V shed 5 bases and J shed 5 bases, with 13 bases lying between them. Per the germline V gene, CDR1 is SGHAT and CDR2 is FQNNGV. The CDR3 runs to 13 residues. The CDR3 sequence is CASSPPGGHEQYF. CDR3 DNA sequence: TGTGCCAGCAGCCCCCCCGGGGGCCACGAGCAGTACTTC.

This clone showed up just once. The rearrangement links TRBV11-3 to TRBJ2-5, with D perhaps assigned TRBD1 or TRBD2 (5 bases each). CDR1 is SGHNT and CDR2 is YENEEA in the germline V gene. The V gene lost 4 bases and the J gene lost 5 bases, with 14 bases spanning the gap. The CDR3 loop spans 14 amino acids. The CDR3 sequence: CASSSTGTQETQYF. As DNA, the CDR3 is TGTGCCAGCAGCTCCACCGGGACGCAGGAGACCCAGTACTTC.

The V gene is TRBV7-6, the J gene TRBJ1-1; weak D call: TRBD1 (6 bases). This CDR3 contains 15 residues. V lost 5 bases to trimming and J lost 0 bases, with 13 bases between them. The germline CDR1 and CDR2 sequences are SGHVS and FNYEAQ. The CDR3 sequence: CASSAGTTLNTEAFF. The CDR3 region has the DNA TGTGCCAGCAGCGCTGGGACAACTTTGAACACTGAAGCTTTCTTT. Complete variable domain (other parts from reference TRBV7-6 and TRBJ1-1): GAGVSQSPRYKVTKRGQDVALRCDPISGHVSLYWYRQALGQGPEFLTYFNYEAQQDKSGLPNDRFSAERPEGSISTLTIQRTEQRDSAMYRCASSAGTTLNTEAFFGQGTRLTVV.

The CDR3 region is CASSLTSSNQPQHF. The CDR3 DNA sequence: TGTGCCAGCAGCCTAACTAGTAGCAATCAGCCCCAGCATTTT. The chain uses TRBV6-1 and TRBJ1-5, with D uncertain. CDR3 size: 14 residues. Trimming shortened V by 6 bases and J by 0 bases, and 9 bases separated the two germline ends. CDR1 and CDR2 from the germline V gene are MNHNS and SASEGT.

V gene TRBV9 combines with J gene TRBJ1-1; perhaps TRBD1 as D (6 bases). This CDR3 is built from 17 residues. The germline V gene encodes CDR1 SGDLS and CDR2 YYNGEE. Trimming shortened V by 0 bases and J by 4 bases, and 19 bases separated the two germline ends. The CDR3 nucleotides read TGTGCCAGCAGCGTAGGTCCGTCAGGGGCGGGGGGCACTGAAGCTTTCTTT. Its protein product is CASSVGPSGAGGTEAFF.

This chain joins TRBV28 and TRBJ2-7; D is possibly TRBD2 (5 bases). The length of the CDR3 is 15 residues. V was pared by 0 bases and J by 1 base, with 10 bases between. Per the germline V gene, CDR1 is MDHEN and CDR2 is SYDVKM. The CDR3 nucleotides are TGTGCCAGCAGTTTATGGGGGAGCCCATCCTACGAGCAGTACGTC. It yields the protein CASSLWGSPSYEQYV.

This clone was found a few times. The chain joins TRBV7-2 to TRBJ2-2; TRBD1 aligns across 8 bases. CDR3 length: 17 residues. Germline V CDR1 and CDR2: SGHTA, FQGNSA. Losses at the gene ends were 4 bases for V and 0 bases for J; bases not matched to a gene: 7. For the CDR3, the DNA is TGTGCCAGCAGCTGGTCGGACAGGGACTCGAACACCGGGGAGCTGTTTTTT. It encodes CASSWSDRDSNTGELFF.

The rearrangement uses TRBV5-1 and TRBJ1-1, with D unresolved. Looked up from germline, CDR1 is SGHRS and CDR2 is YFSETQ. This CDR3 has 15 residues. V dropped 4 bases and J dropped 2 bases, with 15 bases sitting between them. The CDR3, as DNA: TGCGCCAGCAGCCTGTCCACAAGCCCAAACACTGAAGCTTTCTTT. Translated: CASSLSTSPNTEAFF.

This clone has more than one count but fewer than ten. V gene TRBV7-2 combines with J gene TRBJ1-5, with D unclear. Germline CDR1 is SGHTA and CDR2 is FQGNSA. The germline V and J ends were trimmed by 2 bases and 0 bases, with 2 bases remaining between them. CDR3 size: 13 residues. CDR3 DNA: TGTGCCAGCAGCTTAAATAGCAATCAGCCCCAGCATTTT. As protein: CASSLNSNQPQHF.